Sequencing of this TCR beta chain was carried out in a study of blood T cell repertoires in COVID-19. Generated by immunoSEQ multiplex PCR, the TCRdb table keeps only in-frame clones and is missing some. The sample has more than 65,000 clones; 84% are singletons. Deletions cut 5 bases from V and 2 bases from J, with 16 bases between. Germline V gene data show CDR1 as SGHTA and CDR2 as FQGTGA. The CDR3 is 16 amino acids. The sequencing input was peripheral blood. V is TRBV7-3 and J is TRBJ2-1; perhaps TRBD2 as D (6 bases). The sequence was collected from a human donor in a cohort sampled during active COVID-19. CDR3 residues: CASSLSGTGAYNEQFF. The CDR3 DNA follows: TGTGCCAGCAGCCTGTCGGGGACGGGGGCCTACAATGAGCAGTTCTTC.